This T cell receptor (beta chain) was retrieved from a study of follicular helper T cells after annual influenza vaccination. Turning to the study itself: After each seasonal flu vaccination, blood came on days 0, 7 and 28. Across the 2013-2014, 2014-2015 and 2015-2016 vaccination seasons, some subjects were resampled. Notes on the study in general: ICOS+CD38+ cTfh clonality change tracked circulating plasmablast frequency change.

Generated by immunoSEQ multiplex PCR, the TCRdb table keeps only in-frame clones and is missing some. Counted here are thousands of clones, 84% occurring once; the ten biggest clones make up approximately 2.5%. The V segment lost 2 bases and the J segment 9 bases; nucleotides outside the gene matches: 4. The CDR3 runs 14 residues. Per germline, CDR1 KGHSH and CDR2 LQKENI. The time point here: 2015-2016 season, 7 days after influenza vaccination. Cells are cTfh (non-naive CD4+CXCR5+PD-1+), split by ICOS and CD38 into double-positive or double-negative. With regard to this clone: Antigen specificity is unknown.

The specimen was CXCR5+ CD38- circulating T follicular helper cells from blood, collected 7 days after influenza vaccination. Regarding subset: circulating Tfh, non-naive CD4+CXCR5+PD-1+ (ICOS+CD38+ or ICOS-CD38-). The genes are TRBV18 and TRBJ2-1; TRBD2 matches at 10 bases. This TCR was sampled from an adult who received the influenza vaccine. The CDR3 loop reads CASSPIAGGGEQFF. As DNA, the CDR3 is TGTGCCAGCTCACCAATAGCGGGGGGAGGTGAGCAGTTCTTC.